A single sample gave rise to the 4 T cell receptor beta chains below, sequenced in a study of blood T cell repertoires in COVID-19. Profiling relied on immunoSEQ multiplex PCR, and the TCRdb table lists in-frame clones only, not all of them. The sample contains approximately 400,000 clones, approximately 91% of which appear only once. The specimen was PBMCs or T cells enriched from blood (not recorded which). These receptor sequences come from a woman aged 40 to 55 who had been exposed to COVID-19.

V and J are TRBV6-5 and TRBJ1-6, with TRBD1 as a possible D gene (5 bases). CDR3 size: 15 residues. The ends were cut back, 4 bases at V and 3 bases at J, with 10 bases in the middle. Germline lookup yields CDR1 MNHEY and CDR2 SVGAGI. CDR3 region: CASSWGGDYNSPLHF. The CDR3 DNA follows: TGTGCCAGCAGTTGGGGCGGGGACTATAATTCACCCCTCCACTTT.

The V call is TRBV3-1 (or the pseudogene TRBV3-2), the J call TRBJ2-1; TRBD2 aligns across 10 bases. The V gene end was trimmed by 5 bases and the J gene end by 0 bases; junction bases not matched to a gene: 1. The V gene's germline CDR1 is LGHDT and CDR2 YNNKEL (reference sequence). The CDR3 runs 15 residues. CDR3 in amino acids: CASSASGSSYNEQFF. CDR3 bases: TGTGCCAGCAGCGCTAGCGGGAGCTCCTACAATGAGCAGTTCTTC.

The genes are TRBV7-9 and TRBJ1-5; TRBD1 matches at 9 bases. V lost 5 bases, J lost 4 bases, and 6 bases stayed unmatched. Germline values: CDR1 SEHNR, CDR2 FQNEAQ (reference sequence). CDR3 length equals 15 residues. The CDR3 is CASSVGDRVNQPQHF. CDR3 in DNA: TGTGCCAGCAGCGTGGGGGACAGGGTAAATCAGCCCCAGCATTTT.

V gene TRBV18 combines with J gene TRBJ1-6; 10 bases map to TRBD1. CDR3 length: 15 amino acids. Unmatched junction bases numbered 11, after V lost 6 bases and J lost 12 bases. The germline gives CDR1 KGHSH, CDR2 LQKENI. The CDR3 nucleotides are TGTGCCAGCTCTCTCCTCGGACAGGGGGTTCAACCCCTCCACTTT. It specifies CASSLLGQGVQPLHF.